The clone carrying this TCR beta chain was counted ten times or more. The antigen is undetermined. The V and J ends lost 7 bases and 2 bases, in that order; junction bases with no gene match: 6. CDR1 and CDR2 (germline): MNHEY, SMNVEV (reference sequence). This CDR3 region has 15 residues. Investigators prepared the TCR beta libraries by applying iRepertoire HTBI primers and Arm-PCR of CDR3 regions. TCRdb reanalysed the multiplex PCR reads using MiXCR and keeps one entry per CDR3 protein. This table has over 200,000 distinct CDR3 sequences, 15% to 20% appearing once. Time point denoted: newly diagnosed GD, antithyroid drugs for less than 3 months. Making the TCR library involved RNA that had been extracted from PBMCs. The sample belongs to a study of regulatory T cells in long-lasting Graves disease. Study results and caveats: Persistent disease favored TRBV28, TRBJ1-2 and TRBJ2-5.

These records were also assigned to another study, of T cells in Graves' hyperthyroidism and ophthalmopathy.

The receptor comes from a woman aged 25 to 39 with Graves disease. The specimen comprised peripheral blood mononuclear cells (PBMCs), sampled at new diagnosis, from a patient treated with antithyroid drugs. This chain connects TRBV27 to TRBJ2-3; TRBD2 matches 10 bases. CDR3 loop: CASTERGGSTDTQYF. The CDR3 nucleotides read TGTGCCAGCACTGAGCGGGGGGGCTCCACAGATACGCAGTATTTT.